The 26 T cell receptor beta chains listed next were all sequenced from one sample in a study of beta chain features in type 1 diabetes. The isolated RNA, all of it, was reverse transcribed, so expressed TCRB transcripts were what got sequenced. The data were produced by immunoSEQ multiplex PCR, yet TCRdb's version contains in-frame clones alone and is incomplete. The sample has under 250,000 clones; roughly 13% are singletons. Sequenced input: naive CD4+ T cells from blood. These receptors originate from a woman in her forties in good health.

The rearrangement uses TRBV15 and TRBJ1-3; 9 positions agree with TRBD1. The J segment lost 0 bases and the V segment lost 6 bases, leaving 12 bases of the junction unmatched. Germline V CDR1 and CDR2: LNHNV, YYDKDF (reference sequence). The CDR3 loop spans 18 amino acids. In nucleotides, the CDR3 is TGTGCCACCAGGGGGGTCAGGGACAGGGACGACTCTGGAAACACCATATATTTT. Its translation is CATRGVRDRDDSGNTIYF.

This clone was recorded a few times. The rearrangement uses TRBV4-3 and TRBJ1-1, with TRBD1 identical over 9 bases. Trimming at V came to 2 bases and at J to 4 bases, leaving 5 bases not matched to a gene. CDR3 length: 15 residues. Germline CDR1 and CDR2: LGHNA and YSLEER. DNA of the CDR3: TGCGCCAGCAGCCAACGACAGGGGGTGGGCACTGAAGCTTTCTTT. It encodes CASSQRQGVGTEAFF.

The chain is built from TRBV6-5 and TRBJ1-1; D ambiguous. V shed 5 bases and J shed 11 bases, with 18 bases lying between them. This CDR3 region has 13 residues. Looked up from germline, CDR1 is MNHEY and CDR2 is SVGAGI. The CDR3 reads CASSEEFGLGAFF. The CDR3 nucleotides read TGTGCCAGCAGTGAAGAGTTTGGACTTGGCGCTTTCTTT.

This clone was observed a handful of times. The chain joins TRBV2 to TRBJ2-2; TRBD1 matches at 11 bases. V lost 6 bases, J lost 4 bases, and 4 bases stayed unmatched. Germline V gene lookup returns CDR1 SNHLY and CDR2 FYNNEI. The CDR3 spans 15 residues. Here the CDR3 DNA reads TGTGCCAGCAGCGCCGGGACAGGGGGCACCGGGGAGCTGTTTTTT. Translation gives CASSAGTGGTGELFF.

The V gene is TRBV6-6, the J gene TRBJ2-5; TRBD2 matches at 8 bases. This CDR3 is built from 16 residues. Losses at the gene ends were 0 bases for V and 3 bases for J; bases not matched to a gene: 6. Germline CDR1 MNHNY, CDR2 SVGAGI (reference sequence). CDR3 bases: TGTGCCAGCAGTTACTCGAGTGCGGGGGGAGAAGAGACCCAGTACTTC. Translating it yields CASSYSSAGGEETQYF.

In the case of this clone: Other DNA sequences in this specimen translate into the identical CDR3. The gene calls are TRBV11-2 and TRBJ2-5; 8 bases fit TRBD1. The length of the CDR3 is 14 residues. Germline V lookup: CDR1 SGHAT, CDR2 FQNNGV. The junction had 4 bases not matched to a gene; V was cut back by 5 bases and J by 2 bases. The CDR3: CASSLGTGQETQYF. CDR3 nucleotides: TGTGCCAGCAGCCTCGGGACAGGTCAAGAGACCCAGTACTTC. Supplemented by reference TRBV11-2 and TRBJ2-5, the full variable domain reads EAGVAQSPRYKIIEKRQSVAFWCNPISGHATLYWYQQILGQGPKLLIQFQNNGVVDDSQLPKDRFSAERLKGVDSTLKIQPAKLEDSAVYLCASSLGTGQETQYFGPGTRLLVL.

A few counts support this clone. The V call is TRBV5-6, the J call TRBJ2-2; possible D gene TRBD2, 5 bases. The germline V gene encodes CDR1 SGHDT and CDR2 YYEEEE. V lost 2 bases to trimming and J lost 7 bases, with 6 bases between them. The CDR3 sequence is 12 residues long. This CDR3 is CASSFRGGELFF. CDR3 sequence (DNA): TGTGCCAGCAGCTTCCGGGGCGGGGAGCTGTTTTTT.

The genes are TRBV7-9 and TRBJ2-5, with D possibly matching TRBD2 (5 bases). The CDR3 loop spans 14 amino acids. The germline gives CDR1 SEHNR, CDR2 FQNEAQ (reference sequence). Deletions cut 5 bases from V and 0 bases from J, with 10 bases between. DNA for the CDR3: TGTGCCAGCAGCCCCGGGGAGTACCAAGAGACCCAGTACTTC. This translates into CASSPGEYQETQYF. The full variable domain, in which reference TRBV7-9 and TRBJ2-5 provide the parts outside the CDR3, is DTGVSQNPRHKITKRGQNVTFRCDPISEHNRLYWYRQTLGQGPEFLTYFQNEAQLEKSRLLSDRFSAERPKGSFSTLEIQRTEQGDSAMYLCASSPGEYQETQYFGPGTRLLVL.

V and J are TRBV11-1 and TRBJ2-5; TRBD1 is a possible D gene (6 bases). Germline CDR1 is SGHAT and CDR2 is FQDESV (reference sequence). CDR3 length equals 13 residues. With 5 bases removed from V and 3 bases from J, the gap between germline ends came to 10 bases. DNA of the CDR3: TGTGCCAGCAGCCCGCGGACAGAAGAGACCCAGTACTTC. The encoded protein is CASSPRTEETQYF.

CDR3 residues: CASIAGLGANEKLFF. CDR3 nucleotide sequence: TGTGCCAGTATAGCAGGATTGGGAGCTAATGAAAAACTGTTTTTT. The chain joins TRBV19 to TRBJ1-4; D gene ambiguous. CDR3 length: 15 amino acids. The V gene's germline CDR1 is LNHDA and CDR2 SQIVND (reference sequence). V was clipped by 7 bases and J by 3 bases, with 15 bases between them. The complete variable domain, with remaining parts taken from reference TRBV19 and TRBJ1-4, reads DGGITQSPKYLFRKEGQNVTLSCEQNLNHDAMYWYRQDPGQGLRLIYYSQIVNDFQKGDIAEGYSVSREKKESFPLTVTSAQKNPTAFYLCASIAGLGANEKLFFGSGTQLSVL.

The J gene is TRBJ2-1, the V gene TRBV10-1; 10 bases are a match to TRBD2. CDR1 is WNHNN, CDR2 SYGVQD, per germline (reference sequence). V was clipped by 6 bases and J by 6 bases; unmatched bases: 2. The CDR3 spans 13 residues. The CDR3 region has the DNA TGCGCCAGCAGAGCTAGCGGGAGCAATGAGCAGTTCTTC. Translated, it gives CASRASGSNEQFF.

This clone has just a few counts. The rearrangement links TRBV15 to TRBJ1-3, with no clear D. Germline CDR1 LNHNV, CDR2 YYDKDF (reference sequence). This CDR3 region has 14 residues. Trimming removed 4 bases at V and 0 bases at J, with 7 bases between. The CDR3 DNA is TGTGCCACCAGCATGCGAAACTCTGGAAACACCATATATTTT. It yields the protein CATSMRNSGNTIYF.

The chain couples TRBV4-3 to TRBJ2-7; TRBD1 matches 8 bases. In germline, CDR1 is LGHNA, CDR2 YSLEER. Unmatched junction bases numbered 4, after V lost 1 base and J lost 5 bases. There are 14 residues in the CDR3. The CDR3 region is CASSQGQGNDEQYF. CDR3 nucleotides: TGCGCCAGCAGCCAAGGACAGGGGAACGACGAGCAGTACTTC.

About this clone itself: Additional DNA sequences in this sample encode the identical CDR3. The gene calls are TRBV7-2 and TRBJ1-2; 10 bases are shared with TRBD1. Trimming at V came to 3 bases and at J to 3 bases, leaving 4 bases not matched to a gene. The CDR3 length is 15 residues. Per the germline V gene, CDR1 is SGHTA and CDR2 is FQGNSA. CDR3 nucleotides: TGTGCCAGCAGCTTGCGACAGGGGGCGGACTATGGCTACACCTTC. Residues: CASSLRQGADYGYTF.

The table lists this clone with a few counts. This rearrangement joins TRBV2 to TRBJ1-2; no definite D call. The CDR3 contains 11 residues. V gave up 7 bases and J gave up 8 bases, with 11 bases separating them. Germline V gene lookup returns CDR1 SNHLY and CDR2 FYNNEI. CDR3 protein: CASTRSGGYTF. The CDR3 nucleotides read TGTGCCAGCACGCGCTCGGGGGGCTACACCTTC.

The chain joins TRBV5-1 to TRBJ1-5; weak D call: TRBD1 (5 bases). CDR3 size: 13 residues. V was cut by 4 bases and J by 4 bases, with 9 bases left in between. The germline V gene has CDR1 SGHRS and CDR2 YFSETQ. CDR3 region: CASSPGDNQPQHF. CDR3 DNA: TGCGCCAGCAGCCCGGGGGATAATCAGCCCCAGCATTTT.

This sequence joins TRBV27 and TRBJ1-5; no firm D call. The germline CDR1 and CDR2 sequences are MNHEY and SMNVEV (reference sequence). The CDR3 spans 14 residues. Trimming took off 9 bases at V and 0 bases at J, with 12 bases between the two ends. For the CDR3, the DNA is TGTGCCAGTGCGAGGGAGGCTAGCAATCAGCCCCAGCATTTT. Translation: CASAREASNQPQHF.

This clone was seen just once. The rearrangement uses TRBV10-3 and TRBJ2-3, with TRBD2 matching 10 bases. Germline CDR1 reads ENHRY; CDR2 reads SYGVKD. V was pared by 4 bases and J by 2 bases, with 3 bases of the junction left unmatched. This CDR3 spans 15 amino acids. The CDR3 sequence: CAISGSGGATDTQYF. The CDR3, as DNA: TGTGCCATCAGTGGAAGCGGGGGGGCCACAGATACGCAGTATTTT.

This clone showed up just a few times. This chain joins TRBV18 and TRBJ2-5; D uncertain. Germline loops: CDR1 KGHSH, CDR2 LQKENI. Trimming removed 3 bases from V and 1 base from J, with 6 bases in between. CDR3 length equals 13 residues. The CDR3 here is CASSPAAQETQYF. For the CDR3, the DNA is TGTGCCAGCTCACCCGCGGCCCAAGAGACCCAGTACTTC.

The J gene is TRBJ2-5, the V gene TRBV14, with TRBD2 matching 11 bases. Germline V gives CDR1 SGHDN, CDR2 FVKESK. V trimming: 0 bases; J trimming: 5 bases; junction bases outside the gene matches: 11. The CDR3 loop spans 18 amino acids. The CDR3 is CASSQDRLAGGRRETQYF. DNA for the CDR3: TGTGCCAGCAGCCAAGATCGTCTAGCGGGGGGCCGGAGGGAGACCCAGTACTTC.

The rearrangement uses TRBV18 and TRBJ2-7; 8 bases fit TRBD1. The germline V gene has CDR1 KGHSH and CDR2 LQKENI. V shed 3 bases, J shed 5 bases, and the junction held 6 bases outside the gene matches. The CDR3 extends over 14 amino acids. This CDR3 is CASSPRTGRNEQYF. CDR3 in DNA: TGTGCCAGCTCACCGCGGACAGGGCGGAACGAGCAGTACTTC.

In the case of this clone: The junction shows a germline mismatch at one end, possibly a read error. The rearrangement uses TRBV7-7 and TRBJ2-5; perhaps TRBD1 as D (5 bases). This CDR3 is 15 amino acids long. Per the germline V gene, CDR1 is SSHAT and CDR2 is FNYEAQ (reference sequence). CDR3 sequence: CASSLGPTEQETQYF. The DNA for the CDR3 is TGTGCTAGCAGCTTAGGTCCGACAGAGCAAGAGACCCAGTACTTC.

The V and J genes are TRBV29-1 and TRBJ2-2; maybe TRBD2 (6 bases). Germline lookup yields CDR1 SQVTM and CDR2 ANQGSEA. The V end was cut by 7 bases, the J end by 5 bases, with 17 bases between. The CDR3 runs 14 residues. The CDR3 loop is CSALTTRGTGELFF. DNA of the CDR3: TGCAGCGCCCTAACTACCCGGGGGACCGGGGAGCTGTTTTTT.

The genes are TRBV12-2 and TRBJ2-7; TRBD2 is the table's D call and was not checked against the DNA. TRBV12-2 is a pseudogene segment. The CDR3 covers 17 residues. CDR3: CASRLVRLLGSWYEQYF. The CDR3, as DNA: TGTGCAAGTCGCTTAGTGAGACTATTGGGCTCTTGGTACGAGCAGTACTTC.

Only a few counts were recorded for this clone. CDR3 coding DNA: TGTGCCAGCTCACGGCGATCCAGAGGACAGGGAGTCACTGAAGCTTTCTTT. This sequence encodes CASSRRSRGQGVTEAFF. This rearrangement joins TRBV18 to TRBJ1-1; 8 bases are shared with TRBD1. This CDR3 is built from 17 residues. V dropped 4 bases and J dropped 4; count of bases not matched to a gene: 14. Looked up from germline, CDR1 is KGHSH and CDR2 is LQKENI.

The chain uses TRBV4-3 and TRBJ2-2; a weak D match, TRBD2 (5 bases). Trimming removed 8 bases from V and 1 base from J, with 11 bases in between. Germline CDR1 LGHNA, CDR2 YSLEER. This CDR3 has 14 residues. CDR3 nucleotides: TGCGCCAGCGGACGACGGGAGAACACCGGGGAGCTGTTTTTT. It translates to CASGRRENTGELFF.